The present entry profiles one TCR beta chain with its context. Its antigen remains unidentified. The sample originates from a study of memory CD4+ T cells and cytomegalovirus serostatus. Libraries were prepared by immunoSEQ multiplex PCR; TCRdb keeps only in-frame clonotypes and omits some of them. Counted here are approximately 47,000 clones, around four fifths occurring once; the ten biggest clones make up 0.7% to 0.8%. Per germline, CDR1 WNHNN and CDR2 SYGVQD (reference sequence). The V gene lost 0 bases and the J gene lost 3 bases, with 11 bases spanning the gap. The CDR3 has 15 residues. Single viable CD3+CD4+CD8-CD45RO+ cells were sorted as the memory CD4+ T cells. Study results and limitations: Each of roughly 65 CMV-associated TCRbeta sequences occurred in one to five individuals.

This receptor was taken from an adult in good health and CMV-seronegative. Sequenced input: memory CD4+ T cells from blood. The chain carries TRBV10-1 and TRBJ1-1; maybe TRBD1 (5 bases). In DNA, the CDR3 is TGCGCCAGCAGTGAGTCCTGGGGGTTGGACACTGAAGCTTTCTTT. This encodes CASSESWGLDTEAFF.